These T cell receptor beta chains were read from a single sample in a study of T cell responses to AZD1222 COVID-19 vaccine. Sequencing used immunoSEQ multiplex PCR; TCRdb keeps in-frame clones, though not all of them. In the table there are some 200,000 clones, around 94% of which are singletons. Sample: peripheral blood, taken 28 days after the second dose of the MenACWY control vaccine. The origin of the receptors is an adult who received the MenACWY meningococcal vaccine as a control. CDR3s include the opening cysteine and the closing phenylalanine or tryptophan. Fields, in order: J gene, clone size, D gene, V gene, CDR3 protein, CDR3 DNA. D genes are given only for firm matches. Expanded clones are given a class, and other clones once, few, many or no size at all.

J gene: TRBJ2-7
clone size: NA
D gene: NA
V gene: TRBV27
CDR3 protein: CASSLYRGKGLNEQYF
CDR3 DNA: TGTGCCAGCAGTTTATACCGGGGGAAGGGGCTCAACGAGCAGTACTTC

J gene: TRBJ1-3
clone size: NA
D gene: TRBD1
V gene: TRBV6-5
CDR3 protein: CASRPGTGSGNTIYF
CDR3 DNA: TGTGCCAGCAGGCCCGGGACAGGGTCTGGAAACACCATATATTTT

J gene: TRBJ1-2
clone size: NA
D gene: NA
V gene: TRBV20-1
CDR3 protein: CSASGHVEYGYTF
CDR3 DNA: TGCAGTGCTAGTGGACACGTGGAGTATGGCTACACCTTC

J gene: TRBJ2-7
clone size: once
D gene: NA
V gene: TRBV7-2
CDR3 protein: CASSPDVGSYEQYF
CDR3 DNA: TGTGCCAGCAGCCCCGATGTGGGATCCTACGAGCAGTACTTC

J gene: TRBJ2-7
clone size: NA
D gene: TRBD2
V gene: TRBV5-4
CDR3 protein: CASSRKQILAGGAYEQYF
CDR3 DNA: TGTGCCAGCAGCCGAAAACAAATACTAGCGGGAGGGGCATACGAGCAGTACTTC

J gene: TRBJ2-7
clone size: once
D gene: NA
V gene: TRBV30
CDR3 protein: CAWSLLQGLMAHEQYF
CDR3 DNA: TGTGCCTGGAGTTTATTACAGGGTTTAATGGCCCACGAGCAGTACTTC

J gene: TRBJ2-2
clone size: NA
D gene: NA
V gene: TRBV5-6
CDR3 protein: CASTLAVRGGTGELFF
CDR3 DNA: TGTGCCAGCACCCTTGCCGTCAGAGGTGGCACCGGGGAGCTGTTTTTT

J gene: TRBJ1-1
clone size: NA
D gene: NA
V gene: TRBV6-5
CDR3 protein: CASSAGPGTEAFF
CDR3 DNA: TGTGCCAGCAGCGCAGGGCCAGGGACTGAAGCTTTCTTT

J gene: TRBJ2-2
clone size: once
D gene: TRBD2
V gene: TRBV9
CDR3 protein: CASSVTSGRTLTGELFF
CDR3 DNA: TGTGCCAGCAGCGTCACTAGCGGGAGGACGCTTACCGGGGAGCTGTTTTTT

J gene: TRBJ2-7
clone size: NA
D gene: NA
V gene: TRBV29-1
CDR3 protein: CSVGTNLGAYEQYF
CDR3 DNA: TGCAGCGTTGGGACAAACCTTGGCGCCTACGAGCAGTACTTC

J gene: TRBJ1-3
clone size: NA
D gene: NA
V gene: TRBV4-3
CDR3 protein: CASSQAPGSGNTIYF
CDR3 DNA: TGCGCCAGCAGCCAAGCTCCGGGTTCTGGAAACACCATATATTTT

J gene: TRBJ1-4
clone size: NA
D gene: NA
V gene: TRBV19
CDR3 protein: CASRIDRSTNEKLFF
CDR3 DNA: TGTGCCAGTAGGATCGACAGATCAACTAATGAAAAACTGTTTTTT

J gene: TRBJ2-7
clone size: NA
D gene: TRBD2
V gene: TRBV20-1
CDR3 protein: CSARGGGEQYF
CDR3 DNA: TGCAGTGCTAGAGGGGGGGGAGAGCAGTACTTC

J gene: TRBJ1-2
clone size: NA
D gene: NA
V gene: TRBV29-1
CDR3 protein: CSVPEGDYGYTF
CDR3 DNA: TGCAGCGTCCCCGAGGGGGACTATGGCTACACCTTC

J gene: TRBJ1-5
clone size: NA
D gene: TRBD1
V gene: TRBV7-9
CDR3 protein: CASSLVGGTGFSQPQHF
CDR3 DNA: TGTGCCAGCAGCTTAGTGGGTGGGACAGGGTTTAGTCAGCCCCAGCATTTT

J gene: TRBJ1-4
clone size: once
D gene: NA
V gene: TRBV5-1
CDR3 protein: CASSLAVENEKLFF
CDR3 DNA: TGCGCCAGCAGCTTGGCAGTAGAAAATGAAAAACTGTTTTTT

J gene: TRBJ2-1
clone size: NA
D gene: TRBD1
V gene: TRBV7-3
CDR3 protein: CASSLRTGTGTANEQFF
CDR3 DNA: TGTGCCAGCAGCTTACGGACCGGGACAGGGACGGCCAATGAGCAGTTCTTC

J gene: TRBJ2-1
clone size: NA
D gene: NA
V gene: TRBV27
CDR3 protein: CASSPSRGSVGEQFF
CDR3 DNA: TGTGCCAGCAGCCCCAGCCGGGGATCTGTAGGTGAGCAGTTCTTC

J gene: TRBJ1-1
clone size: NA
D gene: NA
V gene: TRBV19
CDR3 protein: CASSILMNTEAFF
CDR3 DNA: TGTGCCAGTAGTATATTAATGAACACTGAAGCTTTCTTT

J gene: TRBJ2-2
clone size: NA
D gene: NA
V gene: TRBV4-3
CDR3 protein: CASSHGDLTGELFF
CDR3 DNA: TGCGCCAGCAGCCATGGGGACCTCACCGGGGAGCTGTTTTTT

J gene: TRBJ2-2
clone size: NA
D gene: NA
V gene: TRBV27
CDR3 protein: CASSSSGHTGELFF
CDR3 DNA: TGTGCCAGCAGCTCGTCCGGACACACCGGGGAGCTGTTTTTT

J gene: TRBJ1-5
clone size: NA
D gene: NA
V gene: TRBV6-2/TRBV6-3
CDR3 protein: CASSYGWGAGNQPQHF
CDR3 DNA: TGTGCCAGCAGTTACGGATGGGGGGCAGGCAATCAGCCCCAGCATTTT

J gene: TRBJ1-1
clone size: NA
D gene: NA
V gene: TRBV6-6
CDR3 protein: CASSPNGMNTEAFF
CDR3 DNA: TGTGCCAGCAGCCCAAATGGGATGAACACTGAAGCTTTCTTT

J gene: TRBJ1-5
clone size: NA
D gene: NA
V gene: TRBV28
CDR3 protein: CASSPLGLPQHF
CDR3 DNA: TGTGCCAGCAGTCCCCTGGGCTTGCCCCAGCATTTT

J gene: TRBJ1-2
clone size: NA
D gene: TRBD1
V gene: TRBV19
CDR3 protein: CASSIHRGRDYGYTF
CDR3 DNA: TGTGCCAGTAGTATACACAGGGGGAGAGATTATGGCTACACCTTC

J gene: TRBJ2-1
clone size: once
D gene: NA
V gene: TRBV9
CDR3 protein: CASSPDSPTYNEQFF
CDR3 DNA: TGTGCCAGCAGCCCGGACTCCCCCACCTACAATGAGCAGTTCTTC

J gene: TRBJ2-7
clone size: NA
D gene: TRBD1
V gene: TRBV7-9
CDR3 protein: CASSAASGGTGAYEQYF
CDR3 DNA: TGTGCCAGCAGCGCCGCGTCTGGTGGGACAGGGGCCTACGAGCAGTACTTC

J gene: TRBJ1-6
clone size: NA
D gene: NA
V gene: TRBV19
CDR3 protein: CASSTTRGGASPLHF
CDR3 DNA: TGTGCCAGTAGTACAACTCGGGGGGGAGCGTCACCCCTCCACTTT

J gene: TRBJ2-3
clone size: NA
D gene: TRBD1
V gene: TRBV3-1/TRBV3-2
CDR3 protein: CASSWGQRTDTQYF
CDR3 DNA: TGTGCCAGCAGCTGGGGACAGCGCACAGATACGCAGTATTTT

J gene: TRBJ2-3
clone size: NA
D gene: NA
V gene: TRBV5-1
CDR3 protein: CASSQQGTDTQYF
CDR3 DNA: TGCGCCAGCAGCCAACAGGGAACAGATACGCAGTATTTT

J gene: TRBJ2-7
clone size: NA
D gene: NA
V gene: TRBV11-2
CDR3 protein: CASSLDLGGAALEQYF
CDR3 DNA: TGTGCCAGCAGCTTAGATTTGGGGGGGGCCGCCCTGGAGCAGTACTTC

J gene: TRBJ2-3
clone size: NA
D gene: NA
V gene: TRBV18
CDR3 protein: CASSPSPGPPSTDTQYF
CDR3 DNA: TGTGCCAGCTCACCTTCGCCCGGTCCTCCTAGCACAGATACGCAGTATTTT

J gene: TRBJ2-1
clone size: NA
D gene: NA
V gene: TRBV27
CDR3 protein: CASSLYRDLGPEQFF
CDR3 DNA: TGTGCCAGCAGTTTATACCGGGACTTGGGGCCCGAGCAGTTCTTC

J gene: TRBJ2-7
clone size: NA
D gene: NA
V gene: TRBV10-3
CDR3 protein: CAISESPSYEQYF
CDR3 DNA: TGTGCCATCAGTGAGTCTCCCAGCTACGAGCAGTACTTC

J gene: TRBJ2-7
clone size: NA
D gene: NA
V gene: TRBV2
CDR3 protein: CASSEGVSYEQYF
CDR3 DNA: TGTGCCAGCAGTGAAGGGGTCTCCTACGAGCAGTACTTC

J gene: TRBJ2-1
clone size: NA
D gene: TRBD2
V gene: TRBV2
CDR3 protein: CASSEGSGRANNEQFF
CDR3 DNA: TGTGCCAGCAGCGAAGGAAGCGGGAGGGCGAACAATGAGCAGTTCTTC

J gene: TRBJ2-7
clone size: NA
D gene: NA
V gene: TRBV7-2
CDR3 protein: CASSLGFRTANEQYF
CDR3 DNA: TGTGCCAGCAGCTTAGGGTTTCGGACAGCCAACGAGCAGTACTTC

J gene: TRBJ1-3
clone size: NA
D gene: TRBD1
V gene: TRBV5-5
CDR3 protein: CASSYGQGGNTIYF
CDR3 DNA: TGTGCCAGCAGCTACGGACAGGGAGGAAACACCATATATTTT

J gene: TRBJ2-7
clone size: NA
D gene: NA
V gene: TRBV4-2
CDR3 protein: CASSQDPGGRAEQYF
CDR3 DNA: TGTGCCAGCAGCCAAGACCCGGGGGGCAGGGCCGAGCAGTACTTC

J gene: TRBJ1-5
clone size: NA
D gene: NA
V gene: TRBV6-5
CDR3 protein: CASRAVDQPQHF
CDR3 DNA: TGTGCCAGCAGGGCAGTAGATCAGCCCCAGCATTTT

J gene: TRBJ2-1
clone size: once
D gene: TRBD2
V gene: TRBV9
CDR3 protein: CASSVEPLAGNEQFF
CDR3 DNA: TGTGCCAGCAGCGTAGAGCCGCTAGCGGGGAATGAGCAGTTCTTC

J gene: TRBJ1-1
clone size: NA
D gene: NA
V gene: TRBV28
CDR3 protein: CASSFGQLNTEAFF
CDR3 DNA: TGTGCCAGCAGTTTTGGACAGTTGAACACTGAAGCTTTCTTT

J gene: TRBJ2-3
clone size: NA
D gene: TRBD2
V gene: TRBV28
CDR3 protein: CASSRKGSGRASDTQYF
CDR3 DNA: TGTGCCAGCAGCCGTAAGGGGAGCGGGAGGGCGTCAGATACGCAGTATTTT

J gene: TRBJ1-2
clone size: once
D gene: NA
V gene: TRBV5-1
CDR3 protein: CASSLGHAEPDNYGYTF
CDR3 DNA: TGCGCCAGCAGCTTGGGACACGCCGAACCCGATAACTATGGCTACACCTTC

J gene: TRBJ1-2
clone size: NA
D gene: NA
V gene: TRBV28
CDR3 protein: CASGVGTGYGYTF
CDR3 DNA: TGTGCCAGCGGGGTGGGAACGGGCTATGGCTACACCTTC

J gene: TRBJ1-2
clone size: NA
D gene: NA
V gene: TRBV7-9
CDR3 protein: CASSFDSLSYGYTF
CDR3 DNA: TGTGCCAGCAGCTTTGACAGTCTTTCCTATGGCTACACCTTC

J gene: TRBJ2-7
clone size: NA
D gene: NA
V gene: TRBV3-1/TRBV3-2
CDR3 protein: CASSQSSSEQYF
CDR3 DNA: TGTGCCAGCAGCCAATCCTCCTCCGAGCAGTACTTC

J gene: TRBJ2-2
clone size: NA
D gene: NA
V gene: TRBV7-3
CDR3 protein: CASSVEGAGELFF
CDR3 DNA: TGTGCCAGCAGCGTGGAGGGGGCCGGGGAGCTGTTTTTT

J gene: TRBJ1-2
clone size: NA
D gene: NA
V gene: TRBV20-1
CDR3 protein: CSAWQGYGYTF
CDR3 DNA: TGCAGTGCCTGGCAAGGCTATGGCTACACCTTC

J gene: TRBJ2-6
clone size: NA
D gene: NA
V gene: TRBV19
CDR3 protein: CASTSRGGLGANVLTF
CDR3 DNA: TGTGCCAGTACCTCGAGGGGGGGGCTTGGGGCCAACGTCCTGACTTTC

J gene: TRBJ2-1
clone size: NA
D gene: TRBD2
V gene: TRBV27
CDR3 protein: CASSLMGTSGGRNEQFF
CDR3 DNA: TGTGCCAGCAGTTTAATGGGGACTAGCGGGGGGCGTAATGAGCAGTTCTTC

J gene: TRBJ2-7
clone size: NA
D gene: TRBD2
V gene: TRBV4-2
CDR3 protein: CASSQRDYEYEQYF
CDR3 DNA: TGTGCCAGCAGCCAGCGGGACTATGAGTACGAGCAGTACTTC

J gene: TRBJ2-1
clone size: NA
D gene: NA
V gene: TRBV11-2
CDR3 protein: CASSGEGSEQFF
CDR3 DNA: TGTGCCAGCAGCGGCGAGGGCTCTGAGCAGTTCTTC

J gene: TRBJ2-1
clone size: once
D gene: NA
V gene: TRBV30
CDR3 protein: CAWRAQYNEQFF
CDR3 DNA: TGTGCCTGGAGGGCCCAGTACAATGAGCAGTTCTTC